These 20 T cell receptor beta chains were sequenced from one sample in a study of Graves' ophthalmopathy and Graves' hyperthyroidism. The authors amplified TCR beta CDR3 regions, and they did so from RNA transcripts for repertoire sequencing. Second-round multiplex PCR came after first-round RT-PCR with HTBI primers. TCRdb ran MiXCR on the multiplex PCR reads and lists one entry per CDR3 protein. This sample has hundreds of thousands of distinct CDR3 sequences, with approximately 21% found just once. The sequenced material came from peripheral blood. These TCRs come from a woman between 18 and 30 years old with stable Graves' hyperthyroidism.

The table lists this clonotype with many counts. The CDR3 loop reads CASTGSMSGGIPHF. For the CDR3, the DNA is TGTGCCAGTACCGGGAGTATGTCCGGCGGAATACCGCATTTT. This chain uses TRBV19 with TRBJ1-5; no firm D call. The CDR3 totals 14 residues. Germline CDR1 LNHDA, CDR2 SQIVND (reference sequence). Between the trimmed V and J ends, which lost 7 bases and 15 bases, there was a span of 25 bases.

This clonotype was detected ten times or more. This sequence joins TRBV20-1 and TRBJ2-5, with a possible D match to TRBD2 (7 bases). The CDR3 runs 14 residues. V shed 1 base and J shed 5 bases, with 14 bases lying between them. Germline V gene data show CDR1 as DFQATT and CDR2 as SNEGSKA (reference sequence). The CDR3 DNA follows: TGCAGTGCTAGAGGGGGGGGGCTTATGGAGACCCAGTACTTC. Protein: CSARGGGLMETQYF.

This clonotype was detected ten times or more. V is TRBV20-1 and J is TRBJ1-5, with TRBD1 as a possible D gene (6 bases). CDR1 and CDR2 (germline): DFQATT, SNEGSKA (reference sequence). There are 13 residues in the CDR3. With 3 bases removed from V and 1 base from J, the gap between germline ends came to 7 bases. Here the CDR3 DNA reads TGCAGTGCTAGTGACAGGAGCAATCAGCCCCAGCATTTT. This encodes CSASDRSNQPQHF.

The table lists this clonotype with a few counts. A much larger clone lies one base from this, so it may be a read error. The chain carries TRBV20-1 and TRBJ2-5, with D hard to call. V dropped 5 bases and J dropped 0 bases, with 16 bases sitting between them. The CDR3 extends over 15 amino acids. The germline V gene has CDR1 DFQATT and CDR2 SNEGSKA (reference sequence). As DNA, the CDR3 is TGCAGTGCTCTATCTCTATCAGCGTACCAAGAGACCCAGTACTTC. It codes for CSALSLSAYQETQYF.

This clonotype was observed many times. The chain couples TRBV20-1 to TRBJ2-5; TRBD2 agrees at 11 bases. The CDR3 length is 18 residues. The V and J ends lost 0 bases and 2 bases, in that order; junction bases with no gene match: 11. CDR1 DFQATT and CDR2 SNEGSKA come from the germline V gene (reference sequence). CDR3 amino acids: CSARDPGMVAGGQETQYF. The CDR3 bases are TGCAGTGCTAGAGATCCTGGGATGGTAGCGGGAGGGCAAGAGACCCAGTACTTC.

Only a few counts were recorded for this clonotype. CDR3 DNA: TGTGCCAGCAGTGAAGCCCACGATAGCCCAAGGCATTTT. Amino acids: CASSEAHDSPRHF. The chain uses TRBV6-1 and TRBJ1-5; D uncertain. The CDR3 covers 13 residues. Germline-derived CDR1 and CDR2 are MNHNS and SASEGT. V shed 0 bases and J shed 15 bases, with 15 bases lying between them.

This clonotype was seen many times. The chain employs TRBV7-9 and TRBJ2-5; 7 bases map to TRBD2. The CDR3 has 16 amino acids. J was trimmed by 1 base and V by 5 bases; bases with no gene match: 10. CDR1 SEHNR and CDR2 FQNEAQ come from the germline V gene (reference sequence). CDR3 region: CASSHFSGPTQETQYF. In DNA, the CDR3 is TGTGCCAGCAGCCACTTTAGCGGGCCCACCCAAGAGACCCAGTACTTC. Looking up the rest from reference TRBV7-9 and TRBJ2-5 gives the full variable domain: DTGVSQNPRHKITKRGQNVTFRCDPISEHNRLYWYRQTLGQGPEFLTYFQNEAQLEKSRLLSDRFSAERPKGSFSTLEIQRTEQGDSAMYLCASSHFSGPTQETQYFGPGTRLLVL.

Many counts were recorded for this clonotype. The chain has TRBV28 and TRBJ2-5; D could derive from TRBD1 or TRBD2 (5 bases each). With 4 bases removed from V and 5 bases from J, the gap between germline ends came to 17 bases. CDR3 length: 15 residues. Germline V gene lookup returns CDR1 MDHEN and CDR2 SYDVKM. The CDR3 sequence is CASSSTQQGRETQYF. The CDR3 DNA reads as TGTGCCAGCAGTTCGACCCAGCAGGGACGGGAGACCCAGTACTTC.

This clonotype has a count of ten or more. The chain joins TRBV7-8 to TRBJ1-1, with D maybe TRBD1 (5 bases). Trimming stripped 6 bases from V and 2 bases from J, with 19 bases between. Germline values: CDR1 SGHVS, CDR2 FQNEAQ. The CDR3 loop spans 16 amino acids. Written as DNA, the CDR3 is TGTGCCAGCAGGTTTGGAAATCGGGGCGATAACACTGAAGCTTTCTTT. It specifies CASRFGNRGDNTEAFF. Full variable domain (remainder filled in from reference TRBV7-8 and TRBJ1-1): GAGVSQSPRYKVAKRGQDVALRCDPISGHVSLFWYQQALGQGPEFLTYFQNEAQLDKSGLPSDRFFAERPEGSVSTLKIQRTQQEDSAVYLCASRFGNRGDNTEAFFGQGTRLTVV.

This clonotype was counted many times. The chain couples TRBV6-2 or TRBV6-3 to TRBJ2-7; 10 nucleotides line up with TRBD2. This CDR3 region has 18 residues. The V gene's germline CDR1 is MNHEY and CDR2 SVGEGT. J lost 3 bases, V lost 2 bases, and 13 bases had no gene match. The chain's CDR3 is CASSYLQPAGGLSYEQYF. CDR3 coding DNA: TGTGCCAGCAGTTACCTCCAGCCAGCGGGAGGGCTCAGCTACGAGCAGTACTTC.

This clonotype has a count of ten or more. J is TRBJ2-7 and V is TRBV12-5; D is perhaps TRBD1 (5 bases). V lost 8 bases and J lost 4, with 12 bases in between. The germline V gene has CDR1 LGHNT and CDR2 FRNRAP. This CDR3 has 12 amino acids. The CDR3 bases are TGTGCTAGTCTAAGGGGAAGGTACGAGCAGTACTTC. Residues: CASLRGRYEQYF.

The table lists this clonotype with many counts. J is TRBJ1-6 and V is TRBV12-3 or TRBV12-4; D ambiguous. There are 14 residues in the CDR3. Trimming took off 1 base at V and 7 bases at J, with 8 bases between the two ends. This chain's CDR3 is CASSLDSVNSPLHF. CDR3 nucleotides: TGTGCCAGCAGTTTAGACAGTGTCAATTCACCCCTCCACTTT.

The sample holds many counts of this clonotype. The J gene is TRBJ1-2, the V gene TRBV6-5, with 9 bases that match TRBD1. Losses at the gene ends were 6 bases for V and 7 bases for J; bases not matched to a gene: 6. There are 13 residues in the CDR3. Germline CDR1 reads MNHEY; CDR2 reads SVGAGI. The CDR3 spells CASRTQGARGYTF. The CDR3 DNA reads as TGTGCCAGCAGGACACAGGGGGCACGTGGCTACACCTTC.

This sequence joins TRBV6-1 and TRBJ2-7; D assignment may be TRBD1 or TRBD2 (5 bases each). CDR1 MNHNS and CDR2 SASEGT come from the germline V gene. With 10 bases removed from V and 1 base from J, the gap between germline ends came to 11 bases. The CDR3 has 12 amino acids. The CDR3 spells CATWDGSYEQYF. CDR3 coding DNA: TGTGCCACCTGGGACGGATCCTACGAGCAGTACTTC.

The sample holds many counts of this clonotype. CDR3 in amino acids: CASSYDHRGTKNIQYF. Written as DNA, the CDR3 is TGTGCCAGCAGTTACGACCACAGGGGAACCAAAAACATTCAGTACTTC. The rearrangement uses TRBV6-5 and TRBJ2-4, with 7 bases lining up with TRBD1. Germline V gene sequence: CDR1 MNHEY, CDR2 SVGAGI. The trim removed 2 bases at V and 2 bases at J, leaving 6 bases unmatched. The CDR3 runs 16 residues.

Many counts were recorded for this clonotype. CDR3 loop: CASSQEERNEQYF. CDR3 DNA sequence: TGCGCCAGCAGCCAAGAGGAGCGGAACGAGCAGTACTTC. V usage is TRBV4-1 and J usage is TRBJ2-7, with a tentative D call TRBD2 (5 bases). In germline, CDR1 is MGHRA, CDR2 YSYEKL. V was shortened by 0 bases and J by 5 bases, with 8 bases between the two germline ends. CDR3 size: 13 residues.

This clonotype was detected ten times or more. The chain combines TRBV6-5 with TRBJ1-2; D possibly corresponds to TRBD1 (5 bases). Trimming took off 0 bases at V and 4 bases at J, with 15 bases between the two ends. Germline V CDR1 and CDR2: MNHEY, SVGAGI. The CDR3 covers 16 residues. CDR3: CASSYSSSGTFYGYTF. CDR3 nucleotide sequence: TGTGCCAGCAGTTACTCCTCCTCCGGGACTTTCTATGGCTACACCTTC.

The table lists this clonotype with many counts. The chain uses TRBV7-2 and TRBJ2-2, with D perhaps TRBD2 (5 bases). The CDR3 is made up of 15 amino acids. Germline CDR1 is SGHTA and CDR2 is FQGNSA. V lost 0 bases to trimming and J lost 4 bases, with 9 bases between them. The CDR3 here is CASSLALGSTGELFF. In nucleotides, the CDR3 is TGTGCCAGCAGCTTAGCTCTAGGGAGCACCGGGGAGCTGTTTTTT.

This clonotype came up many times. The V gene is TRBV15, the J gene TRBJ1-6, with TRBD1 matching over 7 bases. The CDR3 is 16 amino acids. Trimming took 3 bases from V and 10 from J; bases not matched to a gene: 12. Germline V gene lookup returns CDR1 LNHNV and CDR2 YYDKDF (reference sequence). The CDR3 nucleotides are TGTGCCACCAGCAGGAGGGACAGATTCCGATACTCACCCCTCCACTTT. It codes for CATSRRDRFRYSPLHF.

This clonotype has just one count. With a much larger clone just one base away, this may be a read error. CDR3 amino acids: CASATHEQYV. The CDR3 DNA is TGTGCCAGCGCTACCCACGAGCAGTACGTC. The chain has TRBV6-5 and TRBJ2-7, with D unresolved. The CDR3 runs 10 residues. V lost 8 bases and J 5 bases, leaving 7 bases between the germline ends. Germline V CDR1 and CDR2: MNHEY, SVGAGI.